Below are 3 T cell receptor beta chains sequenced from a single sample in a study of early T cells in non-severe SARS-CoV-2 infection. TCRdb re-called the 5' RACE reads through MiXCR, storing one row per CDR3 protein. The sample consists of approximately 48,000 distinct CDR3 sequences, under 7% of them appearing once. Sample: whole blood, taken at baseline. These receptors originate from an adult who was a healthcare worker with PCR-confirmed SARS-CoV-2 infection or an uninfected control (not recorded which).

The chain joins TRBV3-1 to TRBJ1-2; D ambiguous. The V end lost 7 bases, the J end lost 2 bases, and 20 bases lay between the germline ends. CDR1 is LGHDT and CDR2 is YNNKEL in the germline V gene (reference sequence). This CDR3 contains 16 residues. CDR3 coding DNA: TGTGCCAGCACCCGTACCGATACTACAGTGAACTATGGCTACACCTTC. It is translated as CASTRTDTTVNYGYTF.

This clonotype was found many times. The chain carries TRBV28 and TRBJ1-2; 10 nucleotides agree with TRBD1. V was pared by 5 bases and J by 5 bases, with 11 bases of the junction left unmatched. There are 16 residues in the CDR3. Germline assignment: CDR1 MDHEN and CDR2 SYDVKM. The CDR3, as DNA: TGTGCCAGCAGTCCCCGGACAGGGGGAGGGGGGTATGGCTACACCTTC. This codes for CASSPRTGGGGYGYTF.

This clonotype was counted between two and nine times. V usage is TRBV20-1 and J usage is TRBJ1-5; D remains unclear. The V end was cut by 5 bases, the J end by 1 base, with 12 bases between. CDR3 length: 14 amino acids. The germline CDR1 and CDR2 sequences are DFQATT and SNEGSKA (reference sequence). The CDR3 DNA follows: TGCAGTGCTCTGGGCACTCAAAGCAATCAGCCCCAGCATTTT. Protein sequence: CSALGTQSNQPQHF.